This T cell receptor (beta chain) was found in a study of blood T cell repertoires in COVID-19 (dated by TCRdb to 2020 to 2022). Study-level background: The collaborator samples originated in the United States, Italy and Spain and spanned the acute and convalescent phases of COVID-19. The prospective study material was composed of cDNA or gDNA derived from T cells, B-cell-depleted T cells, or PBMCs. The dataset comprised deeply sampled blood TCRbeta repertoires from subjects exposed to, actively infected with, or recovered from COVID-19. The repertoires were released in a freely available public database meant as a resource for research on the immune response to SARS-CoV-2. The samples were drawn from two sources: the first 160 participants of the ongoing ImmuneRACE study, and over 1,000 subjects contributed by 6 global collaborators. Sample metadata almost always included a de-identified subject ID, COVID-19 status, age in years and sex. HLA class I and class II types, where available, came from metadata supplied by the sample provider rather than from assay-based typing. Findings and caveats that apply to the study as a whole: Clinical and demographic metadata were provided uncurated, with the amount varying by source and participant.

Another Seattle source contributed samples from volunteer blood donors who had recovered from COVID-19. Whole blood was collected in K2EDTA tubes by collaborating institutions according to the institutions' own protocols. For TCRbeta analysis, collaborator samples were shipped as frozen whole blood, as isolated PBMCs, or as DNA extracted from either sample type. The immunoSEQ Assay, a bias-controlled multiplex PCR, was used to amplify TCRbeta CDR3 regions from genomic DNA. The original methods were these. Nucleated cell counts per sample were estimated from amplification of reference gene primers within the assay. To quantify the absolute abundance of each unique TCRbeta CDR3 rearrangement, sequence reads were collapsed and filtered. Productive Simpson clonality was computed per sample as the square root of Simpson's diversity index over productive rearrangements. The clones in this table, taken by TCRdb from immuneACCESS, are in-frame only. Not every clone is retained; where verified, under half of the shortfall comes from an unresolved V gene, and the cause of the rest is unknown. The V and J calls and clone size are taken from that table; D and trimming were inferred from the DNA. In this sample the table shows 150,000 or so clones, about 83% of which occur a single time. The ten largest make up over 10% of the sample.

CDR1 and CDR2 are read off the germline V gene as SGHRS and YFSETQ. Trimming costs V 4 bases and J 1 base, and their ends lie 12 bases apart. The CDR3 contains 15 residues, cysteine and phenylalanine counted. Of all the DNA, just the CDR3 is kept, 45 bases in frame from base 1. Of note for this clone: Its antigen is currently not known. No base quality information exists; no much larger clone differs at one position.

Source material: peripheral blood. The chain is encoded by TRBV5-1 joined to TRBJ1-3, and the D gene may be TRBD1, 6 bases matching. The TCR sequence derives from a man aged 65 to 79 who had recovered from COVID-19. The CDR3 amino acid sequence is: CASSEQGSSGNTIYF. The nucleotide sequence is TGCGCCAGCAGCGAACAGGGCTCGTCTGGAAACACCATATATTTT. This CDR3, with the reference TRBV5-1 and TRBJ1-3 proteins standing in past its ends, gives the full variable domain KAGVTQTPRYLIKTRGQQVTLSCSPISGHRSVSWYQQTPGQGLQFLFEYFSETQRNKGNFPGRFSGRQFSNSRSEMNVSTLELGDSALYLCASSEQGSSGNTIYFGEGSWLTVV.